The subject of this entry is one T cell receptor beta chain. Antigen unknown. J gave up 0 bases and V 6 bases, and 3 bases lay outside the gene matches. The CDR3 sequence is 14 residues long. Germline assignment: CDR1 KGHDR and CDR2 SFDVKD. The data were taken from a study of vaccination effects on CD4 cells after COVID-19. Study-level results: Convalescent patients numbered few in the study; early post-infection timepoints were missing entirely.

The data were produced by immunoSEQ multiplex PCR, yet TCRdb's version contains in-frame clones alone and is incomplete. Of around 81,000 clones listed, around 77% are singletons. Ahead of sequencing, the ViraFEST assay grew antigen-specific CD4+ T cells using viral peptide pools. Upon completion of around ten days in culture, CD4+ T cells were isolated. It was two doses of either the BNT162b2 or mRNA-1273 vaccine that participants received. V is TRBV24-1 and J is TRBJ1-1, with TRBD1 matching over 7 bases. This sequence was found in a human donor who received a COVID-19 vaccine. Here the sequenced sample was CD4+ T cells from PBMCs cultured with HCoV-OC43 spike peptides, taken after COVID-19 vaccination. Subset of the sample: HCoV-OC43 spike overlapping peptide pool stimulation. CDR3 bases: TGTGCCACCAGTTTAGGGACAGTGAACACTGAAGCTTTCTTT. The encoded protein is CATSLGTVNTEAFF.